Each of the 26 T cell receptor beta chains below was sequenced from the same sample in a study of tissue T cells after allogeneic stem cell transplantation. Some clones are missing from TCRdb's copy, which holds only in-frame ones; the method was immunoSEQ multiplex PCR. The sample holds approximately 47,000 clones; approximately 73% are singletons and the top ten take about 0.77%. Material for sequencing was sorted cells pooled from one or two spleens. These receptors were obtained from a pool of C57BL/6 mice in good health.

Comment on this clone: Mouse names are used for the genes. The read ends 1 residue early relative to the CDR3; the germline J gene fills the gap. The chain joins TRBV13-2 to TRBJ1-4; D gene uncertain. Germline V gene lookup returns CDR1 NNHNN and CDR2 SYGAGS (reference sequence). This CDR3 spans 15 amino acids. V lost 0 bases and J 0 bases, leaving 6 bases between the germline ends. CDR3 bases read: TGTGCCAGCGGTGATGCAACAGTTTCCAACGAAAGATTATTT. Its translation is CASGDATVSNERLF. The whole CDR3 region reads CASGDATVSNERLFF.

With respect to this clone: The gene names here belong to mouse. The read finishes 1 residue shy of the CDR3 end, and the germline J gene is used to complete it. The V and J genes are TRBV4 and TRBJ2-5; 12 bases match TRBD2. This CDR3 is built from 16 residues. V was pared by 4 bases and J by 0 bases, with 2 bases of the junction left unmatched. Germline CDR1 reads LGHDT; CDR2 reads YNNKQL (reference sequence). This CDR3 is CASSSDWGGNQDTQYF. CDR3 bases read: TGTGCCAGCAGCTCGGACTGGGGGGGGAACCAAGACACCCAGTAC.

Comment on this clone: Germline and genes: mouse. Read data end 1 residue before the CDR3 end; the end is taken from the germline J gene. Other DNA sequences in the sample encode the same CDR3. The V call is TRBV13-1, the J call TRBJ2-5; 7 bases fit TRBD2. The V and J ends lost 2 bases and 3 bases, in that order; junction bases with no gene match: 0. There are 13 residues in the CDR3. Germline V gene lookup returns CDR1 NSHNY and CDR2 SYGAGN. The CDR3 is CASSELGQDTQYF. CDR3 DNA, as far as it was read: TGTGCCAGCAGTGAACTGGGGCAAGACACCCAGTAC.

This clone was seen only a few times. The gene symbols are mouse symbols. Coverage ceases 1 residue before the CDR3 finishes, and the germline J gene fills in the end. This chain connects TRBV13-3 to TRBJ1-4; D is ambiguous. V gave up 3 bases and J gave up 3 bases, with 9 bases separating them. Per germline, CDR1 NNHDY and CDR2 SYVADS. The CDR3 loop spans 14 amino acids. The covered CDR3 bases are TGTGCCAGCAGTGCCACGAGGGCCAACGAAAGATTATTT. Its translation is CASSATRANERLF. The complete CDR3 reads CASSATRANERLFF.

To note about this clone: Germline and genes here are mouse. The read halts 1 residue ahead of the CDR3 end, with the missing end drawn from the germline J gene. J is TRBJ1-2 and V is TRBV13-2; 7 bases are a match to TRBD1. The length of the CDR3 is 13 residues. Unmatched junction bases numbered 4, after V lost 0 bases and J lost 8 bases. CDR1 NNHNN and CDR2 SYGAGS come from the germline V gene (reference sequence). Partial CDR3 DNA: TGTGCCAGCGGTGATGCAGGACAGGCGGACTACACC. Protein: CASGDAGQADYT. The whole CDR3 is CASGDAGQADYTF.

The sample holds a few counts of this clone. Germline and genes here are mouse. The missing CDR3 end, 1 residue past where the read stops, is filled in from the germline J gene. The J gene is TRBJ2-7, the V gene TRBV5; TRBD2 is a possible D gene (6 bases). The CDR3 loop spans 15 amino acids. Germline lookup yields CDR1 LGHNA and CDR2 YNLKQL (reference sequence). V was shortened by 4 bases and J by 4 bases, with 17 bases between the two germline ends. The DNA read from the CDR3 is TGTGCCAGCAGCCCAGATTACTTGGGGACTTATGAACAGTAC. This encodes CASSPDYLGTYEQY. The CDR3 in its entirety is CASSPDYLGTYEQYF.

In regard to this clone: Any gene name here is a mouse gene name. Read coverage stops 1 residue before the CDR3 terminus; the germline J gene supplies the remainder. The rearrangement uses TRBV16 and TRBJ2-1; perhaps TRBD1 as D (6 bases). The CDR3 covers 15 residues. Germline-derived CDR1 and CDR2 are SGHSA and FRNQAP. V lost 0 bases and J 1 base, leaving 7 bases between the germline ends. The CDR3 protein is CASSLDQGNYAEQFF. The covered CDR3 bases are TGTGCAAGCAGCTTAGACCAGGGGAACTATGCTGAGCAGTTC.

Worth noting for this clone: Gene labels here are mouse ones. The observed sequence ends 1 residue before the CDR3 terminus, with the missing tail filled in from the germline J gene. This rearrangement joins TRBV26 to TRBJ2-4; tentative D call: TRBD1 (6 bases). This CDR3 comprises 14 residues. V was pared by 2 bases and J by 1 base, with 7 bases between. Germline CDR1 reads KGHPV; CDR2 reads FQNQEV (reference sequence). The DNA read from the CDR3 is TGTGCCAGCAGTCTGAGACAGGGTCAAAACACCTTGTAC. Encoded protein: CASSLRQGQNTLY. The full CDR3 is CASSLRQGQNTLYF.

A word on this clone: Gene names are the mouse ones. The read halts 1 residue ahead of the CDR3 end, with the missing end drawn from the germline J gene. The V and J genes are TRBV19 and TRBJ2-1, with 11 bases fitting TRBD2. This CDR3 is 16 amino acids long. CDR1 and CDR2 (germline): FNHDT, SITEND (reference sequence). V gave up 2 bases and J gave up 3 bases; unmatched junction bases: 4. The chain's CDR3 is CASSILTGGGYAEQFF. CDR3 DNA (partial): TGTGCCAGCAGTATTTTGACTGGGGGGGGCTATGCTGAGCAGTTC.

Comment on this clone: Gene names follow the mouse nomenclature. From the germline J gene comes the end of the CDR3, since the read stops 1 residue before it. The chain recombines TRBV14 with TRBJ2-1; 10 positions match TRBD2. Germline-derived CDR1 and CDR2 are SGHDT and FRDEAV. V shed 1 base, J shed 1 base, and the junction held 2 bases outside the gene matches. The CDR3 spans 16 residues. The CDR3 DNA, read in part, is TGTGCCAGCAGTTTCGGGACTGGGGCGAACTATGCTGAGCAGTTC. Protein sequence: CASSFGTGANYAEQF. The whole CDR3 region reads CASSFGTGANYAEQFF. The entire variable domain, with the rest obtained from reference TRBV14 and TRBJ2-1, is as follows: EAGVTQSPRYAVLQEGQAVSFWCDPISGHDTLYWYQQPRDQGPQLLVYFRDEAVIDNSQLPSDRFSAVRPKGTNSTLKIQSAKQGDTATYLCASSFGTGANYAEQFFGPGTRLTVL.

Concerning this clone: Genes and germline come from the mouse. Sequencing ends 1 residue short of the CDR3 end; the germline J gene provides the rest. Other DNA sequences from this sample encode an identical CDR3 as well. This chain joins TRBV3 and TRBJ2-7, with a tentative D call TRBD1 (5 bases). Germline loops: CDR1 SNHLY, CDR2 FYNGKV (reference sequence). The CDR3 runs 12 residues. Trimming removed 1 base at V and 4 bases at J, with 5 bases between. CDR3 sequence: CASSLEGYEQYF. Partial CDR3 DNA: TGTGCCAGCAGCTTAGAGGGGTATGAACAGTAC.

About this clone itself: Gene names and germline refer to mouse. The DNA ends 1 residue before the CDR3 does, and the rest of the CDR3 is filled in from the germline J gene. This sequence joins TRBV16 and TRBJ2-4; no clear D. Germline values: CDR1 SGHSA, CDR2 FRNQAP. V was cut by 6 bases and J by 6 bases, with 7 bases left in between. The CDR3 runs 11 residues. CDR3 loop: CASSPRNTLYF. CDR3 DNA, as far as it was read: TGTGCAAGCAGTCCACGGAACACCTTGTAC.

A remark on this clone: The genes and germline here are from mouse. The part of the CDR3 DNA that was read is TGTGCCAGCAGCCAAGACTGGGGGGGGGAAAACACCTTGTAC. Its translation is CASSQDWGGENTLY. The entire CDR3 protein reads CASSQDWGGENTLYF. The rearrangement joins TRBV5 to TRBJ2-4; TRBD2 aligns across 9 bases. The CDR3 is cut off 1 residue early in the read; its end comes from the germline J gene. The V gene's germline CDR1 is LGHNA and CDR2 YNLKQL (reference sequence). This CDR3 has 15 residues. J gave up 4 bases and V 0 bases, and 2 bases lay outside the gene matches.

A remark on this clone: Genes here carry mouse names. Read sequence stops 1 residue before the CDR3 end, and the germline J gene provides the missing end. This rearrangement joins TRBV26 to TRBJ1-1; D is perhaps TRBD1 (5 bases). The CDR3 has 14 amino acids. CDR1 KGHPV and CDR2 FQNQEV come from the germline V gene (reference sequence). V lost 2 bases to trimming and J lost 0 bases, with 7 bases between them. The DNA read from the CDR3 is TGTGCCAGCAGTCTGGACAGTGCAAACACAGAAGTCTTC. It yields the protein CASSLDSANTEVF. The entire CDR3 protein is CASSLDSANTEVFF.

Turning to this clone: Mouse germline and gene names are used. CDR3 protein: CASSMTVANTEVFF. The covered CDR3 bases are TGTGCCAGCAGTATGACAGTTGCAAACACAGAAGTCTTC. The chain employs TRBV19 and TRBJ1-1; maybe TRBD1 (5 bases). The read ends 1 residue shy of where the CDR3 ends; the end is completed using the germline J gene. Trimming removed 2 bases from V and 0 bases from J, with 8 bases in between. The CDR3 is made up of 14 amino acids. Per the germline V gene, CDR1 is FNHDT and CDR2 is SITEND (reference sequence).

Comment on this clone: Gene names denote mouse genes. From the germline J gene comes the end of the CDR3, since the read stops 1 residue before it. The chain recombines TRBV1 with TRBJ1-5; D gene unclear. V lost 2 bases to trimming and J lost 0 bases, with 5 bases between them. This CDR3 contains 14 residues. Germline V gene sequence: CDR1 NSQYPW, CDR2 LRSPGD (reference sequence). CDR3 DNA, as far as it was read: TGCACCTGCAGTGCAAACAGTAACAACCAGGCTCCGCTT. Its translation is CTCSANSNNQAPL. In full, the CDR3 is CTCSANSNNQAPLF. Together with reference TRBV1 and TRBJ1-5, the CDR3 gives the full variable domain: VTLLEQNPRWRLVPRGQAVNLRCILKNSQYPWMSWYQQDLQKQLQWLFTLRSPGDKEVKSLPGADYLATRVTDTELRLQVANMSQGRTLYCTCSANSNNQAPLFGEGTRLSVL.

Details on this clone: Mouse gene names apply. The CDR3 end lies 1 residue beyond the end of the read and is filled in from the germline J gene. The chain joins TRBV5 to TRBJ2-2, with D maybe TRBD1 (6 bases). The V gene's germline CDR1 is LGHNA and CDR2 YNLKQL (reference sequence). V was pared by 4 bases and J by 0 bases, with 9 bases between. This CDR3 is built from 15 residues. The DNA read from the CDR3 is TGTGCCAGCAGCCCCCGACAGGCAAACACCGGGCAGCTCTAC. Translating gives CASSPRQANTGQLY. The CDR3 reads in full as CASSPRQANTGQLYF.

A remark on this clone: Mouse gene names apply. The CDR3 extends 1 residue past the end of the read, so its final part is completed from the germline J gene. The V gene is TRBV13-3, the J gene TRBJ2-4; no clear D. The V and J ends lost 4 bases and 3 bases respectively, with 6 bases between them. This CDR3 has 12 amino acids. Germline V lookup: CDR1 NNHDY, CDR2 SYVADS. CDR3 region: CASSTQQNTLYF. Incomplete CDR3 DNA: TGTGCCAGCAGTACGCAACAAAACACCTTGTAC.

On this clone itself: The listed genes are named as in mouse. Coverage ceases 1 residue before the CDR3 finishes, and the germline J gene fills in the end. The chain is built from TRBV13-2 and TRBJ2-1; 8 bases align to TRBD1. V lost 1 base to trimming and J lost 1 base; unmatched junction nucleotides: 1. The CDR3 spans 15 residues. CDR1 and CDR2 from the germline V gene are NNHNN and SYGAGS (reference sequence). CDR3 amino acids: CASGDQGANYAEQFF. Incomplete CDR3 DNA: TGTGCCAGCGGTGATCAGGGGGCAAACTATGCTGAGCAGTTC.

Details on this clone: The listed genes are named as in mouse. The missing CDR3 end, 1 residue past where the read stops, is filled in from the germline J gene. V is TRBV3 and J is TRBJ2-7; 7 bases match TRBD1. Germline V gene lookup returns CDR1 SNHLY and CDR2 FYNGKV (reference sequence). The CDR3 covers 12 residues. Losses at the gene ends were 3 bases for V and 6 bases for J; bases not matched to a gene: 2. CDR3 sequence: CASSFTGVEQYF. CDR3 DNA (partial): TGTGCCAGCAGCTTTACAGGGGTTGAACAGTAC.

As regards this clone: These gene names are mouse names. The CDR3 end falls 1 residue outside the read, so it is completed with the germline J gene. The chain couples TRBV5 to TRBJ2-3; 11 bases are a match to TRBD2. Germline V CDR1 and CDR2: LGHNA, YNLKQL (reference sequence). V dropped 5 bases and J dropped 1; count of bases not matched to a gene: 5. The CDR3 spans 16 residues. The CDR3 spells CASSSTGGVGAETLYF. The CDR3 bases that were read are TGTGCCAGCAGCTCGACTGGGGGGGTGGGTGCAGAAACGCTGTAT.

Remarks on this clone: These gene names are mouse names. Read data end 1 residue before the CDR3 end; the end is taken from the germline J gene. The chain uses TRBV26 and TRBJ1-6; the match to TRBD1 covers 9 bases. TRBJ1-6 is an open reading frame, and its role is uncertain. The V gene end was trimmed by 0 bases and the J gene end by 6 bases; junction bases not matched to a gene: 0. Germline CDR1 is KGHPV and CDR2 is FQNQEV (reference sequence). The CDR3 extends over 15 amino acids. The CDR3 DNA, read in part, is TGTGCCAGCAGTCTGTCGGGACAGGGTAATTCGCCCCTCTAC. This encodes CASSLSGQGNSPLY. In full, the CDR3 is CASSLSGQGNSPLYF.

As to this clone: Here the gene names and germline are mouse. The read ends 1 residue shy of where the CDR3 ends; the end is completed using the germline J gene. The chain links TRBV2 to TRBJ1-3, with D possibly TRBD1 on 5 matching bases. Trimming removed 3 bases from V and 0 bases from J, with 9 bases in between. CDR1 is LGHNA, CDR2 YSYQKL, per germline. The CDR3 spans 15 residues. The CDR3 region is CASSQPRVSGNTLYF. CDR3 bases read: TGTGCCAGCAGCCAGCCCAGGGTTTCTGGAAATACGCTCTAT.

This clone was observed a single time. Each gene name is a mouse one. With the read ending 1 residue before the CDR3 end, the germline J gene is used to fill in that end. This chain uses TRBV5 with TRBJ1-6; the D gene is possibly TRBD1 (6 bases). TRBJ1-6 is known as an ORF, though its function is uncertain. In germline, CDR1 is LGHNA, CDR2 YNLKQL (reference sequence). The CDR3 consists of 15 residues. Trimming pared 6 bases from V and 0 bases from J, leaving 9 bases between. CDR3 amino acids: CASSRDNSYNSPLYF. The covered CDR3 bases are TGTGCCAGCAGTCGGGACAATTCCTATAATTCGCCCCTCTAC.

For this clone: Gene labels here are mouse ones. The missing CDR3 end, 1 residue past where the read stops, is filled in from the germline J gene. The chain couples TRBV15 to TRBJ1-4; 9 bases fit TRBD1. Germline V CDR1 and CDR2: SGHND, FRSKSL. With 7 bases clipped from V and 4 bases from J, the junction kept 4 bases outside the gene matches. This CDR3 has 14 amino acids. The CDR3: CASTLTGGNERLFF. The DNA read from the CDR3 is TGTGCCAGCACCTTGACAGGGGGCAACGAAAGATTATTT.

This clone came up once. Gene and germline names: mouse. The missing CDR3 end, 1 residue past where the read stops, is filled in from the germline J gene. The V call is TRBV5, the J call TRBJ1-2; TRBD1 matches at 8 bases. This CDR3 is 15 amino acids long. Germline lookup yields CDR1 LGHNA and CDR2 YNLKQL (reference sequence). J lost 0 bases, V lost 4 bases, and 4 bases had no gene match. CDR3 bases read: TGTGCCAGCAGCCCCACAGGGGGAGCAAACTCCGACTACACC. Protein: CASSPTGGANSDYT. The CDR3 in full is CASSPTGGANSDYTF.